The 7 T cell receptor beta chains below all came from one sample that was sequenced in a study of blood T cell repertoires in COVID-19 (dated by TCRdb to about 2020). Library generation was performed with the immunoSEQ multiplex PCR assay. TCRdb stores this immuneACCESS table with in-frame sequences only. Part of the clones is absent; in the studies checked, under half of the shortfall reflects unresolved V genes, and no reason is known for the rest. For this sample there are 200,000 or so clones; 80% to 90% appear just once. The biggest ten clones account for around 3.6% of the sample. Material: PBMCs or T cells enriched from blood (not recorded which). All receptors derive from a woman in her thirties who had been exposed to COVID-19.

This sequence joins TRBV5-4 and TRBJ2-4; 12 bases are a match to TRBD2. Germline lookup yields CDR1 SGHNT and CDR2 YYREEE (reference sequence). The trim removed 0 bases at V and 6 bases at J, leaving 7 bases unmatched. The CDR3 runs to 17 residues. CDR3 nucleotides: TGTGCCAGCAGCTTGGGACTAGCGGGAGTTGGGGGAAACATTCAGTACTTC. Protein: CASSLGLAGVGGNIQYF.

V gene TRBV2 combines with J gene TRBJ2-7; D call uncertain. The germline CDR1 and CDR2 sequences are SNHLY and FYNNEI. There are 12 residues in the CDR3. The V gene lost 6 bases and the J gene lost 2 bases, with 8 bases spanning the gap. CDR3 DNA sequence: TGTGCCAGCAGGGCCGAGGCCTACGAGCAGTACTTC. Translation: CASRAEAYEQYF.

J is TRBJ2-2 and V is TRBV2; 7 bases line up with TRBD2. V lost 6 bases, J lost 5 bases, and 3 bases stayed unmatched. Per the germline V gene, CDR1 is SNHLY and CDR2 is FYNNEI. CDR3 length: 13 amino acids. The CDR3 region is CASRLRETGELFF. The CDR3 DNA reads TGTGCCAGCAGACTGCGGGAGACCGGGGAGCTGTTTTTT.

The chain links TRBV9 to TRBJ2-2; 12 nucleotides agree with TRBD2. The germline gives CDR1 SGDLS, CDR2 YYNGEE. The CDR3 extends over 17 amino acids. V gave up 5 bases and J gave up 0 bases; unmatched junction bases: 5. CDR3 sequence reads: CASSGLAGPPNTGELFF. CDR3 nucleotides: TGTGCCAGCAGTGGACTAGCGGGACCCCCGAACACCGGGGAGCTGTTTTTT.

The rearrangement links TRBV10-3 to TRBJ1-2; perhaps TRBD1 as D (6 bases). Germline V gene data show CDR1 as ENHRY and CDR2 as SYGVKD. The CDR3 extends over 16 amino acids. Trimming stripped 2 bases from V and 0 bases from J, with 13 bases between. CDR3 sequence reads: CAISERFEGANYGYTF. In DNA form, the CDR3 reads TGTGCCATCAGTGAGAGGTTTGAGGGGGCTAACTATGGCTACACCTTC.

This CDR3 reads CASSQDPRGNTGELFF. The CDR3 DNA is TGCGCCAGCAGCCAAGATCCAAGGGGCAACACCGGGGAGCTGTTTTTT. The V gene is TRBV4-1, the J gene TRBJ2-2, with D perhaps matching TRBD1 (5 bases). There are 16 residues in the CDR3. Germline CDR1 and CDR2: MGHRA and YSYEKL. V dropped 0 bases and J dropped 2 bases, with 10 bases sitting between them.

The V gene is TRBV5-1, the J gene TRBJ1-2; 9 nucleotides align to TRBD1. V gave up 0 bases and J gave up 4 bases; unmatched junction bases: 13. The length of the CDR3 is 18 residues. The germline CDR1 and CDR2 sequences are SGHRS and YFSETQ. For the CDR3, the DNA is TGCGCCAGCAGCTTGGACAACAGGGGGCATAACCGGGGCTATGGCTACACCTTC. It codes for CASSLDNRGHNRGYGYTF.